The T cell receptor (beta chain) described here comes from a study of T cells after yellow fever vaccination (dated by TCRdb to the late 2010s). About the study as a whole: Libraries from fractions with low cell numbers were prepared with the SMART-Seq v4 Ultra Low Input RNA kit. To follow T-cell clones before and after primary and booster YFV17D yellow fever vaccination, bulk TCR alpha and beta repertoires were sequenced over time. Two healthy male donors, one aged 18 to 30 and one aged 30 to 40 years, made up the cohort. Blood samples were taken at several timepoints before and after primary and secondary immunization, and bulk PBMC replicates and cell subsets were isolated.

Reading from cysteine to phenylalanine, the CDR3 counts 12 amino acids. Only CDR3 DNA remains: 36 bases, in frame from the first base. V is shortened by 7 bases, J by 7 bases, and the region joining them spans 13 bases. In the germline V gene (reference sequence), CDR1 corresponds to SEHNR and CDR2 to FQNEAQ. TCR cDNA was synthesized by 5'RACE template switching, through which a universal primer site and unique molecular identifiers were introduced. Priming of cDNA synthesis was performed from both the TCR alpha and TCR beta constant segments. Library amplification involved two PCR steps, and the second step added sample barcodes and sequencing adapters. Sequencing of libraries was performed on Illumina HiSeq 2500 (2x100 bp) or NovaSeq (2x150 bp). The paper's data handling went like this. MIGEC handled demultiplexing of reads and collapsing into UMI consensus sequences, while MiXCR performed V(D)J alignment. Using edgeR on replicate PBMC samples, clonotypes were called vaccine-responding if FDR was below 0.01 and the log2 fold change was above 5 up to day 15. Each bulk clonotype was labeled CD4 or CD8 based on which sequenced repertoire, CD4 or CD8, contained the clonotype at higher abundance. Using fastp at Q25 and MiXCR, TCRdb reprocessed the public reads and kept productive beta chains. Rows with a matching CDR3 protein are joined into one entry that keeps the most common DNA and genes. These V and J calls originate from TCRdb's pipeline instead of the authors' own analysis. The sample table contains around 100,000 distinct CDR3 sequences; only one count was recorded for more than 7.5% of them. Of the sample, about 25% falls within the top ten clones.

The treatment or condition label of this sample denotes: live attenuated yellow fever vaccine strain. PBMCs were isolated from peripheral blood using a standard Ficoll-Paque protocol. Dynabeads CD4 and CD8 positive selection kits were used to isolate CD4 and CD8 T-cell fractions. TriZol was used to extract RNA from bulk PBMCs, from CD4 and CD8 fractions, and from dextramer-positive and dextramer-negative fractions. Study-wide conclusions, independent of this receptor: Computational filtering was required because FACS-sorted repertoires could contain abundant contaminating clonotypes from the bulk population. Only a couple of donors were included in the study, so the extent to which the findings can be generalized is limited. A small share of clonotypes occurred in both CD4 and CD8 compartments, likely arising from convergent recombination. Compared with the primary T-cell response, the secondary T-cell response was weaker but faster, peaking on day 5 rather than day 15. After the booster, most clones that had expanded after primary vaccination were detected again (around 95% of CD4 and more than 85% of CD8), suggesting broad maintenance of memory.

This clonotype was detected ten times or more. Its antigen specificity is not known. No qualities accompany the bases; no much larger clone lies one base away. Recombination connected TRBV7-9 to TRBJ2-5; the D gene could be TRBD1 or TRBD2, each one agreeing over 6 bases. This TCR came from a man aged 25-40 years who received the YFV17D yellow fever vaccine. Here the sequenced sample was CD8+ T cells sorted from PBMCs, taken 45 days after the yellow fever booster vaccination. For the CDR3, the sequence is CASNPGAGTQYF. In nucleotide form, the sequence is TGTGCCAGCAACCCGGGGGCCGGGACCCAGTACTTC. Outside the CDR3, residues come from the reference TRBV7-9 and TRBJ2-5 proteins, so the full variable domain is: DTGVSQNPRHKITKRGQNVTFRCDPISEHNRLYWYRQTLGQGPEFLTYFQNEAQLEKSRLLSDRFSAERPKGSFSTLEIQRTEQGDSAMYLCASNPGAGTQYFGPGTRLLVL.